Listed below are T cell receptor beta chains from one sample, sequenced in a study of T cell repertoires in cytomegalovirus infection. TCRdb re-called the reads through MiXCR, storing one row per CDR3 protein. This table holds approximately 600,000 distinct CDR3 sequences, 40% found once. The antigens these receptors bind are not known. The sequencing used cultured PBMCs, collected from culture after CMV antigen stimulation. These TCRs come from a human donor in good health (CMV status not recorded). Some clones in this sample may be carry-over from other donors' samples. Both conserved end residues are part of each CDR3. D genes are given only for firm matches. Clone sizes are given selectively: once, few, many, or a class where the clone is expanded.

d_call	v_call	clone_size	j_call	cdr3_nt	cdr3_aa
.	TRBV20-1	few	TRBJ1-2	TGCAGTGCTAGAGATCGCCGAGGGTTAGGGGGCTACACCTTC	CSARDRRGLGGYTF
.	TRBV7-8	.	TRBJ1-1	TGTGCCAGCAGCTTAAGGATTTTCCGTCAAGAGGGGGGCGCTTTCTTT	CASSLRIFRQEGGAFF
TRBD1	TRBV11-2	.	TRBJ1-1	TGTGCCAGCAGCTTAGGTGGGACAGGGCAGGCTGAAGCTTTCTTT	CASSLGGTGQAEAFF
.	TRBV29-1	.	TRBJ2-5	TGCAGCGATCTTGACTCCGGAAGGAGGGAGACCCAGTACTTC	CSDLDSGRRETQYF
.	TRBV7-2	few	TRBJ2-7	TGTGCCAGCAGCCCCCCGGCGGTGGGAGAGCAGTACTTC	CASSPPAVGEQYF
.	TRBV7-2	.	TRBJ2-7	TGTGCCAGGAGGTCAAGGAGTTTCCTAGTCGAGTACTTC	CARRSRSFLVEYF
TRBD1	TRBV5-4	.	TRBJ2-5	TGTGCCAGCAGCCCGAGACAGGGAACCCAACAAGAGACCCAGTACTTC	CASSPRQGTQQETQYF
.	TRBV7-9	few	TRBJ2-1	TGTGCCAGCAGTCACACGGGGGGCCGGGACAATGAGCAGTTCTTC	CASSHTGGRDNEQFF
.	TRBV25-1	.	TRBJ2-7	TGTGCCAGCAACCGAGGGGGGGGCGCCGCCTACGAGCAGTACTTC	CASNRGGGAAYEQYF
TRBD2	TRBV7-6	.	TRBJ2-1	TGTGCCAGCAGCTTAGAACTTGCGGGAGGGAACAATGAGCAGTTCTTC	CASSLELAGGNNEQFF
TRBD1	TRBV5-1	.	TRBJ2-3	TGCGCCAGCAGCTACCGGGACAGAAACACAGATACGCAGTATTTT	CASSYRDRNTDTQYF
.	TRBV12-3/TRBV12-4	few	TRBJ2-5	TGTGCCAGCAGTCCGACGACGAGAGAGACCCAGTACTTC	CASSPTTRETQYF